This T cell receptor (beta chain) was identified in a study of cytomegalovirus exposure and HLA in healthy donors. The study ran its PCR with 60 Vbeta and 13 Jbeta primers. In the original workflow: Among the unique TCR beta chains that a later analysis counted, about 86 million in all, approximately 12 million were shared. Sequenced by immunoSEQ multiplex PCR; TCRdb stores in-frame clones only, minus some. The DNA gave D and trimming, while V, J and clone size come from that table. The sample yields roughly 98,000 clones, about 80% seen once. This CDR3 is built from 16 residues. Germline V gene sequence: CDR1 SQVTM, CDR2 ANQGSEA. Trimming took 7 bases from V and 0 from J; bases not matched to a gene: 10. Comments on this clone: Its antigen is unknown.

Study findings and constraints: Among TCR beta chains of equal frequency, HLA-associated ones were more clonally expanded in a later analysis. Several top significant clusters appeared, in a later analysis, to be linked to common viral pathogens.

This chain joins TRBV29-1 and TRBJ2-1; 9 bases agree with TRBD2. This TCR was recovered from a man aged 18 to 35 in good health and CMV-seropositive. The sample comprised PBMCs. The CDR3 is CSAETSGGRSYNEQFF. Here the CDR3 DNA reads TGCAGCGCCGAGACTAGCGGAGGCCGCTCCTACAATGAGCAGTTCTTC.